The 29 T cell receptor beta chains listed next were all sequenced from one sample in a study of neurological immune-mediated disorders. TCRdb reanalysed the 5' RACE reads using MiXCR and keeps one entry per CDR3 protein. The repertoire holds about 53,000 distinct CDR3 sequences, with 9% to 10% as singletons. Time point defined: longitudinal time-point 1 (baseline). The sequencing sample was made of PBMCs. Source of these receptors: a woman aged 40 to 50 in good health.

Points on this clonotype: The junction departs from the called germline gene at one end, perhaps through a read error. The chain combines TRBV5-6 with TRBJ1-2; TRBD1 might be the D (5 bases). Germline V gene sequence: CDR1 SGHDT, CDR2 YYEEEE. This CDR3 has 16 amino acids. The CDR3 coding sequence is TGTGCCAGAAGCTTGGAAGGACACAGTTCTTTATATGTCTACACCTTC. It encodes CARSLEGHSSLYVYTF.

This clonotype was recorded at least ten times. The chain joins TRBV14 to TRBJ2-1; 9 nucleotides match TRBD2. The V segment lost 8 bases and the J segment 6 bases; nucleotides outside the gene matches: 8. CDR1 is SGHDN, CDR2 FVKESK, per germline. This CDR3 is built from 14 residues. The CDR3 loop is CASFVSGRANEQFF. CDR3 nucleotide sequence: TGTGCCAGCTTTGTTAGCGGGAGAGCCAATGAGCAGTTCTTC.

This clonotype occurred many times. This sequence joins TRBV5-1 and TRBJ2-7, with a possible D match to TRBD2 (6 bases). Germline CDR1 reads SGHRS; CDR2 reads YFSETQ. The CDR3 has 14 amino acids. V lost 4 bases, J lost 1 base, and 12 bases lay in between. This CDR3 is CASSEGTPSYEQYF. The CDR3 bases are TGCGCCAGCAGCGAGGGGACTCCTTCCTACGAGCAGTACTTC.

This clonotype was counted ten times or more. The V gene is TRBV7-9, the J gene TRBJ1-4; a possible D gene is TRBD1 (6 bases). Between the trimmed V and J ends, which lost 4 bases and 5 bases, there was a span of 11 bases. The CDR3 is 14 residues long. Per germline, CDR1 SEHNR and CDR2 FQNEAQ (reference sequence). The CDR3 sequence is CASSSGTLNEKLFF. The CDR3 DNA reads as TGTGCCAGCAGCTCCGGGACACTGAATGAAAAACTGTTTTTT.

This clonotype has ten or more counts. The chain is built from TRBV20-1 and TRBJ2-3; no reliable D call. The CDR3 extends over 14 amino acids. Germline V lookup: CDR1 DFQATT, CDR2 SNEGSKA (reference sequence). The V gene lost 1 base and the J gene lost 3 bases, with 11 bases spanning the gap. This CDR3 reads CSARGPGITDTQYF. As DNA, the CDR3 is TGCAGTGCTAGAGGGCCCGGAATAACAGATACGCAGTATTTT.

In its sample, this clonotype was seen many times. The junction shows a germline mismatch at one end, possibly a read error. In nucleotides, the CDR3 is TGTGCTAGCAGCTTAGATCAGGAAGAGACCCAGTACTTC. It yields the protein CASSLDQEETQYF. The gene calls are TRBV7-7 and TRBJ2-5; no clear D gene. This CDR3 spans 13 amino acids. The V gene's germline CDR1 is SSHAT and CDR2 FNYEAQ (reference sequence).

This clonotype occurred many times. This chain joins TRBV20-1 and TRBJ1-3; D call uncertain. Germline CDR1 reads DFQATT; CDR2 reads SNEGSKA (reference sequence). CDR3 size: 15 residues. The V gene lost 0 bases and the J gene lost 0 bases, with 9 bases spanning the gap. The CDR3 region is CSARDGRVSGNTIYF. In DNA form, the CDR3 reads TGCAGTGCTAGAGATGGCCGGGTCTCTGGAAACACCATATATTTT.

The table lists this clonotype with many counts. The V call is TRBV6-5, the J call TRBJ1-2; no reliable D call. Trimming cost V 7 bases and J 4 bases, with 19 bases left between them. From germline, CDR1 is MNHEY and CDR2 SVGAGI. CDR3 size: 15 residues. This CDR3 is CASTKGLGFGYGYTF. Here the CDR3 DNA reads TGTGCCAGCACCAAAGGGTTGGGGTTTGGCTATGGCTACACCTTC.

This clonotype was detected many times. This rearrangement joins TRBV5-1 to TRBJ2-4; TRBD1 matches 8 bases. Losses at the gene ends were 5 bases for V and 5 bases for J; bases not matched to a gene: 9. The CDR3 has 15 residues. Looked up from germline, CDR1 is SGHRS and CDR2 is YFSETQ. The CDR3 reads CASSRTGNMENIQYF. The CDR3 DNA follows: TGCGCCAGCAGTAGGACAGGGAACATGGAAAACATTCAGTACTTC. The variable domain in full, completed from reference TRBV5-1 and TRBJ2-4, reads KAGVTQTPRYLIKTRGQQVTLSCSPISGHRSVSWYQQTPGQGLQFLFEYFSETQRNKGNFPGRFSGRQFSNSRSEMNVSTLELGDSALYLCASSRTGNMENIQYFGAGTRLSVL.

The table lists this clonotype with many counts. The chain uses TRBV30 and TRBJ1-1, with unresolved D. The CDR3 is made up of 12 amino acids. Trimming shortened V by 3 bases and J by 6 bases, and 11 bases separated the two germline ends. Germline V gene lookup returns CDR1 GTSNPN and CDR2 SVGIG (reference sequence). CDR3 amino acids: CAWRADGPEAFF. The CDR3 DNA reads TGTGCCTGGAGGGCCGACGGACCTGAAGCTTTCTTT.

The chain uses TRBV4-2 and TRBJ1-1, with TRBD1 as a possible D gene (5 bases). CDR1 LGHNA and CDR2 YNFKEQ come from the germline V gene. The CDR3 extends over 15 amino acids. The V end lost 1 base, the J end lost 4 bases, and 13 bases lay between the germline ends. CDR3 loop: CASSQVGGGGTEAFF. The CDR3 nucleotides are TGTGCCAGCAGCCAAGTGGGGGGGGGAGGCACTGAAGCTTTCTTT.

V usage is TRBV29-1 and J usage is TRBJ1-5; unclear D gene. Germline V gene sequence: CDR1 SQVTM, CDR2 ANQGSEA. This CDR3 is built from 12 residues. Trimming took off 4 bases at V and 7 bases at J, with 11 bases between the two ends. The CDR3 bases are TGCAGCGTTGGGGGTGAAAACCAGCCCCAGCATTTT. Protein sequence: CSVGGENQPQHF.

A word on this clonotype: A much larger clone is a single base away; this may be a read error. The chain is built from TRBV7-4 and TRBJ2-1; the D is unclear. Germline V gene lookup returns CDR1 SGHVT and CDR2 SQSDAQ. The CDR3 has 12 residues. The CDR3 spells CGDGSSFNEQFF. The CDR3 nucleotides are TGTGGCGACGGAAGCTCCTTCAATGAGCAGTTCTTC.

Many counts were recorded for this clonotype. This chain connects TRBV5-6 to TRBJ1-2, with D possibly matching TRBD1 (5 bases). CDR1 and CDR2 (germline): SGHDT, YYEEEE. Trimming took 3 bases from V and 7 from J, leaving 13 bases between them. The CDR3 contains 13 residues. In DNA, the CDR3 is TGTGCCAGCAGCTCCATACGGGGCAGTGGCTACACCTTC. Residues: CASSSIRGSGYTF.

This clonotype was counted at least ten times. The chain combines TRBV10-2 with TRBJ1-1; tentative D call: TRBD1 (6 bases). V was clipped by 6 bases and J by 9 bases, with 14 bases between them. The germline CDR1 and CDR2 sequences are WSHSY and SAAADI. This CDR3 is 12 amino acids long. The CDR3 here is CASSVLQGQAFF. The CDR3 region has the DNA TGCGCCAGCAGCGTCTTACAGGGCCAAGCTTTCTTT.

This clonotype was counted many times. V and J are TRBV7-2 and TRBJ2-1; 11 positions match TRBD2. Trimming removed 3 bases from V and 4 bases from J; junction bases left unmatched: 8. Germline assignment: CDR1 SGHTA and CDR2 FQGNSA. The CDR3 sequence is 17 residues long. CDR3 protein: CASSLTHASGGYNEQFF. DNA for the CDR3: TGTGCCAGCAGCTTGACGCACGCTAGCGGGGGGTACAATGAGCAGTTCTTC.

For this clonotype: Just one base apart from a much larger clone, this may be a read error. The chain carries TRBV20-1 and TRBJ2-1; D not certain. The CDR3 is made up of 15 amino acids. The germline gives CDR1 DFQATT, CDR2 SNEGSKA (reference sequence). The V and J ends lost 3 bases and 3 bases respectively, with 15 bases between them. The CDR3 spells CSARGGKSFYNEQFF. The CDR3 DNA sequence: TGCAGTGCTAGGGGCGGAAAGTCCTTCTACAATGAGCAGTTCTTC.

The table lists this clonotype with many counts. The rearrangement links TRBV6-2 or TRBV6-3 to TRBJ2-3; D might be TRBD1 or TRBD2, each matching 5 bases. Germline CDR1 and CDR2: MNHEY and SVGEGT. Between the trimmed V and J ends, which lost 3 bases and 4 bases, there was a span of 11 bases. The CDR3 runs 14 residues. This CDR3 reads CASSYSQGADTQYF. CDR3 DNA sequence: TGTGCCAGCAGTTATTCGCAGGGAGCAGATACGCAGTATTTT.

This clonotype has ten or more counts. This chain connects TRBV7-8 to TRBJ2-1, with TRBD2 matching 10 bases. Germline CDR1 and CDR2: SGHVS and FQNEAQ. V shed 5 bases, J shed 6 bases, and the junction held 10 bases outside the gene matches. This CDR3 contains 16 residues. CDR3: CASSRVGAGGSNEQFF. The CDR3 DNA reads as TGTGCCAGCAGCCGAGTGGGAGCGGGAGGGTCCAATGAGCAGTTCTTC.

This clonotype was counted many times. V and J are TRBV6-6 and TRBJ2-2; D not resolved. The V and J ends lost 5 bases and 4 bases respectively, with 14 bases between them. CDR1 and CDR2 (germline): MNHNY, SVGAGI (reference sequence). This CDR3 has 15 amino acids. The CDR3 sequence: CASSLYSPGTGELFF. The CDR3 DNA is TGTGCCAGCAGTCTCTACTCGCCGGGCACCGGGGAGCTGTTTTTT.

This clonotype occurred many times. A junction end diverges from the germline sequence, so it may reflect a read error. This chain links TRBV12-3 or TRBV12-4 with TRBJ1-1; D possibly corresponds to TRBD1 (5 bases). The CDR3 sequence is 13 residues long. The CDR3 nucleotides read TGTGCCAGCAGTGTGATCCGGGACCACCCAGGCATCTTT. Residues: CASSVIRDHPGIF.

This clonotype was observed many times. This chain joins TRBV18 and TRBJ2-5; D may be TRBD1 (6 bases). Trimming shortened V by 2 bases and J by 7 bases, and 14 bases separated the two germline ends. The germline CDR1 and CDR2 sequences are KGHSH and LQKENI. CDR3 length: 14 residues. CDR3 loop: CASSPTRQVGTQYF. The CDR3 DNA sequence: TGTGCCAGCTCACCAACAAGACAGGTCGGGACCCAGTACTTC.

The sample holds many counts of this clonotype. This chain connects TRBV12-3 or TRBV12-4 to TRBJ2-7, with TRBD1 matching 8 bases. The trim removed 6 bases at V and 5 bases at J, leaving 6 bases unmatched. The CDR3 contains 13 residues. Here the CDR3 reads CASRMTGADEQYF. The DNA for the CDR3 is TGTGCCAGCAGGATGACAGGGGCCGACGAGCAGTACTTC.

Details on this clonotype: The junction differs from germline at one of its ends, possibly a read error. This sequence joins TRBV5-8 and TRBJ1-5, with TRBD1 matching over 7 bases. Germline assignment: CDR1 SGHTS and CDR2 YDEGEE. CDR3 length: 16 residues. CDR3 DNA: TGTTCCAGCAGCCCTGAACAGGGGAGTTCGGATCAGCCCCAGCATTTT. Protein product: CSSSPEQGSSDQPQHF.

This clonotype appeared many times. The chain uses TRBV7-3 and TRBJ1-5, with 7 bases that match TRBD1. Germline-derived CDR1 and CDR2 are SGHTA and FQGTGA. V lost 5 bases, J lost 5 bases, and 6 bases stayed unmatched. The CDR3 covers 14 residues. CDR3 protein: CASSPTGVDQPQHF. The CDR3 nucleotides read TGTGCCAGCAGCCCCACAGGGGTGGATCAGCCCCAGCATTTT. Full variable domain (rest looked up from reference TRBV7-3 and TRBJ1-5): GAGVSQTPSNKVTEKGKYVELRCDPISGHTALYWYRQSLGQGPEFLIYFQGTGAADDSGLPNDRFFAVRPEGSVSTLKIQRTERGDSAVYLCASSPTGVDQPQHFGDGTRLSIL.

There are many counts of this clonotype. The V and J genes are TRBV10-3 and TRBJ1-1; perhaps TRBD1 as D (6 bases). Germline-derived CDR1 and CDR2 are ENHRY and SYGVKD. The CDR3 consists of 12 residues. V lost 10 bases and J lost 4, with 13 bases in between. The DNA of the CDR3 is TGTGCCACCAACAGGGAGGGCACTGAAGCTTTCTTT. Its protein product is CATNREGTEAFF.

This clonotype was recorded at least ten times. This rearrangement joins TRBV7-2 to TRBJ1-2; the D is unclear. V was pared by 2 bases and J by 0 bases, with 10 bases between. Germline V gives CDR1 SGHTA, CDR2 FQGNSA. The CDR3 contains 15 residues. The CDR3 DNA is TGTGCCAGCAGCTTATCGACAAGCGCTAACTATGGCTACACCTTC. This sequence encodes CASSLSTSANYGYTF.

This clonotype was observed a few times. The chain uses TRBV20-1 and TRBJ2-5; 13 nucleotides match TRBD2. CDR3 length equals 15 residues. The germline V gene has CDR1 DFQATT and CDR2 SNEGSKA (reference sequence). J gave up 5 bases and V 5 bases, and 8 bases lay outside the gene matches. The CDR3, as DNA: TGCAGTGCTTTGACTAGCGGGGGGACGCGGGAGACCCAGTACTTC. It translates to CSALTSGGTRETQYF.

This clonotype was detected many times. CDR3 protein: CASSLGGGQPQHF. DNA of the CDR3: TGTGCCAGCAGCTTAGGGGGGGGTCAGCCCCAGCATTTT. The J gene is TRBJ1-5, the V gene TRBV7-6, with D perhaps matching TRBD1 (5 bases). Germline V gene data show CDR1 as SGHVS and CDR2 as FNYEAQ. V lost 1 base, J lost 6 bases, and 7 bases lay in between. This CDR3 has 13 amino acids.